Given below is one T cell receptor beta chain in context. CDR1 MNHEY and CDR2 SMNVEV come from the germline V gene (reference sequence). With 7 bases removed from V and 3 bases from J, the gap between germline ends came to 9 bases. The CDR3 is 12 amino acids. This sample was included in a study of blood T cell repertoires in COVID-19. The overall study: Nucleic acid was either cDNA or gDNA, and it came from T cells, B-cell-depleted T cells, or PBMCs.

Seattle researchers signed up patients amid active infection and tracked them longitudinally. Study processing details: For nucleated cells, counts were estimated from reference gene primer amplification. TCRdb's table, derived via immunoSEQ multiplex PCR, lists solely in-frame clones and lacks some. V and J calls and clone size come straight from that table; D and trimming were deduced from the DNA. The sample shows about 270,000 clones, 86% of them seen only once. Input material: peripheral blood. The V gene is TRBV27, the J gene TRBJ1-2; D remains unclear. The sequence was collected from a woman in her twenties or thirties with COVID-19, enrolled during active disease. The CDR3 here is CASILADYGYTF. The CDR3 DNA reads TGTGCCAGCATCTTGGCGGACTATGGCTACACCTTC.